Below, 18 T cell receptor beta chains from the same sample are listed, as sequenced in a study of cytomegalovirus exposure and HLA in healthy donors. Primers for the PCR totalled 60 Vbeta and 13 Jbeta. Only in-frame clones appear in the TCRdb table, and some are missing; sequencing was by immunoSEQ multiplex PCR. The sample has about 130,000 clones; around 72% are singletons. Sequencing input: PBMCs. Receptors originate from a man between 25 and 39 years old in good health and CMV-seronegative.

The rearrangement links TRBV18 to TRBJ1-2; TRBD1 is a possible D gene (6 bases). The ends were cut back, 3 bases at V and 0 bases at J, with 8 bases in the middle. This CDR3 is 14 amino acids long. The germline V gene encodes CDR1 KGHSH and CDR2 LQKENI. The CDR3 bases are TGTGCCAGCTCACCTCGGACAGCTAACTATGGCTACACCTTC. It encodes CASSPRTANYGYTF.

This clone was recorded once. V and J are TRBV28 and TRBJ2-2, with 9 positions matching TRBD1. The CDR3 consists of 14 residues. The germline gives CDR1 MDHEN, CDR2 SYDVKM. With V trimmed by 8 bases and J by 5 bases, 6 bases remained unmatched. Here the CDR3 DNA reads TGTGCCAGCCGTCGGACAGGGGATACCGGGGAGCTGTTTTTT. Its translation is CASRRTGDTGELFF.

The rearrangement links TRBV27 to TRBJ2-7; 7 nucleotides align to TRBD1. The junction had 0 bases not matched to a gene; V was cut back by 3 bases and J by 1 base. Germline V lookup: CDR1 MNHEY, CDR2 SMNVEV (reference sequence). The CDR3 consists of 13 residues. The CDR3 loop is CASSFRGSYEQYF. The CDR3 nucleotides are TGTGCCAGCAGTTTCAGGGGGTCCTACGAGCAGTACTTC.

The genes are TRBV5-4 and TRBJ2-5; TRBD2 might be the D (5 bases). Per the germline V gene, CDR1 is SGHNT and CDR2 is YYREEE (reference sequence). This CDR3 is built from 14 residues. The V end was cut by 2 bases, the J end by 4 bases, with 12 bases between. The CDR3: CASSFMRALETQYF. The CDR3 DNA sequence: TGTGCCAGCAGCTTTATGAGGGCGTTAGAGACCCAGTACTTC.

The J gene is TRBJ2-3, the V gene TRBV29-1, with 8 nucleotides matching TRBD1. The germline CDR1 and CDR2 sequences are SQVTM and ANQGSEA. CDR3 length: 14 residues. V gave up 7 bases and J gave up 3 bases; unmatched junction bases: 9. The chain's CDR3 is CSGVTGGRTDTQYF. For the CDR3, the DNA is TGCAGCGGGGTAACAGGGGGAAGAACAGATACGCAGTATTTT.

The chain couples TRBV12-5 to TRBJ2-3, with 10 positions matching TRBD1. Germline V gene data show CDR1 as LGHNT and CDR2 as FRNRAP. The junction had 8 bases not matched to a gene; V was cut back by 2 bases and J by 0 bases. The CDR3 is 18 amino acids. CDR3 loop: CASGLIAPGQGSTDTQYF. The CDR3 coding sequence is TGTGCTAGTGGTTTGATTGCACCGGGACAGGGGAGCACAGATACGCAGTATTTT.

The chain combines TRBV28 with TRBJ1-1; possible D gene TRBD1, 5 bases. Looked up from germline, CDR1 is MDHEN and CDR2 is SYDVKM. This CDR3 spans 11 amino acids. V was clipped by 5 bases and J by 6 bases, with 7 bases between them. The CDR3 is CASSRDSEAFF. The CDR3, as DNA: TGTGCCAGCAGTAGGGACTCTGAAGCTTTCTTT.

The chain has TRBV2 and TRBJ2-5; D might be TRBD2 (6 bases). The J call may be faulty, since TRBJ2-7 better matches the DNA end. The CDR3 contains 15 residues. CDR1 is SNHLY and CDR2 is FYNNEI in the germline V gene. Here the CDR3 reads CASRLRRVDSYEQYF. In DNA form, the CDR3 reads TGTGCCAGCAGGTTGAGGAGGGTTGACTCCTACGAGCAGTACTTC.

V gene TRBV7-9 combines with J gene TRBJ2-5; 8 bases map to TRBD2. The V segment lost 1 base and the J segment 4 bases; nucleotides outside the gene matches: 8. The V gene's germline CDR1 is SEHNR and CDR2 FQNEAQ (reference sequence). The CDR3 runs 16 residues. In nucleotides, the CDR3 is TGTGCCAGCAGCTTAGTCCCACGCGGGGGGAGAGAGACCCAGTACTTC. Its protein product is CASSLVPRGGRETQYF.

This chain uses TRBV6-5 with TRBJ1-3; D remains unclear. The germline V gene has CDR1 MNHEY and CDR2 SVGAGI. The CDR3 runs to 14 residues. V shed 2 bases and J shed 0 bases, with 5 bases lying between them. Written as DNA, the CDR3 is TGTGCCAGCAGTTACCGCGGCTCTGGAAACACCATATATTTT. Translating gives CASSYRGSGNTIYF.

This clone was seen ten or more times. The rearrangement joins TRBV7-9 to TRBJ1-1, with 8 bases fitting TRBD1. V shed 7 bases and J 5 bases; nucleotides not matched to a gene: 9. The CDR3 extends over 14 amino acids. The germline V gene has CDR1 SEHNR and CDR2 FQNEAQ (reference sequence). The chain's CDR3 is CASINRGVDTEAFF. CDR3 coding DNA: TGTGCCAGCATCAACAGGGGGGTGGATACTGAAGCTTTCTTT. Full variable domain (rest looked up from reference TRBV7-9 and TRBJ1-1): DTGVSQNPRHKITKRGQNVTFRCDPISEHNRLYWYRQTLGQGPEFLTYFQNEAQLEKSRLLSDRFSAERPKGSFSTLEIQRTEQGDSAMYLCASINRGVDTEAFFGQGTRLTVV.

The chain is built from TRBV30 and TRBJ2-7; weak D call: TRBD1 (5 bases). Germline V gives CDR1 GTSNPN, CDR2 SVGIG (reference sequence). With 1 base removed from V and 4 bases from J, the gap between germline ends came to 5 bases. The CDR3 covers 11 residues. In nucleotides, the CDR3 is TGTGCCTGGAGTGCAGGGTACGAGCAGTACTTC. This sequence encodes CAWSAGYEQYF.

The chain carries TRBV21-1 and TRBJ2-5; no check of the table's D call, TRBD1, against the DNA was made. The DNA end is a closer match to TRBJ2-7, so the J assignment may be wrong. TRBV21-1 is a pseudogene. The CDR3 runs 17 residues. Here the CDR3 reads CASSNGFWTMSSYEQYF. CDR3 nucleotide sequence: TGTGCCAGCAGCAACGGGTTTTGGACAATGAGCTCCTACGAGCAGTACTTC.

The chain recombines TRBV5-1 with TRBJ2-7; tentative D call: TRBD2 (6 bases). CDR1 SGHRS and CDR2 YFSETQ come from the germline V gene. This CDR3 contains 16 residues. V gave up 4 bases and J gave up 3 bases, with 20 bases separating them. CDR3 nucleotide sequence: TGCGCCAGCAGCGGGGGGACGGGGGTGACCAACTACGAGCAGTACTTC. It encodes CASSGGTGVTNYEQYF.

The chain joins TRBV11-2 to TRBJ2-1; TRBD1 might be the D (6 bases). The germline gives CDR1 SGHAT, CDR2 FQNNGV. The CDR3 runs to 15 residues. Trimming cost V 2 bases and J 7 bases, with 15 bases left between them. The CDR3, as DNA: TGTGCCAGCAGCTTACGACAGGCCTCTGGGAATGAGCAGTTCTTC. Its translation: CASSLRQASGNEQFF. The full variable domain, completed using reference TRBV11-2 and TRBJ2-1, is EAGVAQSPRYKIIEKRQSVAFWCNPISGHATLYWYQQILGQGPKLLIQFQNNGVVDDSQLPKDRFSAERLKGVDSTLKIQPAKLEDSAVYLCASSLRQASGNEQFFGPGTRLTVL.

The rearrangement links TRBV5-1 to TRBJ2-3, with TRBD2 matching 7 bases. The germline V gene encodes CDR1 SGHRS and CDR2 YFSETQ. The CDR3 loop spans 15 amino acids. The J segment lost 5 bases and the V segment lost 3 bases, leaving 9 bases of the junction unmatched. Here the CDR3 DNA reads TGCGCCAGCAGCTCGAGACTAGCTTCGGTAGATACGCAGTATTTT. Translating it yields CASSSRLASVDTQYF.

The genes are TRBV18 and TRBJ1-1; D gene unclear. The germline CDR1 and CDR2 sequences are KGHSH and LQKENI. This CDR3 has 11 residues. Trimming pared 5 bases from V and 3 bases from J, leaving 4 bases between. The CDR3 DNA follows: TGTGCCAGCTCAGCGTACACTGAAGCTTTCTTT. Translation: CASSAYTEAFF.

A few counts support this clone. The chain uses TRBV12-5 and TRBJ2-3; no firm D call. CDR1 is LGHNT and CDR2 is FRNRAP in the germline V gene. The V gene lost 5 bases and the J gene lost 4 bases, with 13 bases spanning the gap. The CDR3 totals 14 residues. In DNA, the CDR3 is TGTGCTAGTGGTATGGGTCCCGTTTCAGATACGCAGTATTTT. Amino acid sequence: CASGMGPVSDTQYF.